Listed below are T cell receptor beta chains from one sample, sequenced in a study of OX40 agonist ivuxolimab in advanced cancers. This table comes from immunoSEQ multiplex PCR, and its TCRdb copy is limited to in-frame clones, with some not included. The sample contains tens of thousands of clones, around nine tenths of which appear only once. Sequenced material: CD4+ or CD8+ T cells sorted from blood, taken in a trial of the OX40 agonist ivuxolimab. The origin of the receptors is an adult with an advanced solid tumor such as melanoma, head and neck, liver or kidney cancer. Each CDR3 is given without its conserved first and last residue.

V gene	J gene	CDR3 protein
TRBV19	TRBJ1-5	AGGIAQPQH
TRBV14	TRBJ1-2	ASSEEGRGAYGYT
TRBV5-1	TRBJ2-3	ASSANNLLAGPDTQY
TRBV7-7	TRBJ2-5	ASSLAPSQETQY
TRBV27	TRBJ1-6	ASTATGGNNSPLH
TRBV5-6	TRBJ1-1	ASSLGPGQGEEVTEAF
TRBV20-1	TRBJ1-1	SAEWNTEAF
TRBV11-1	TRBJ1-1	ASSPSYGGNTEAF
TRBV9	TRBJ1-4	ASSVEGSRNEKLF
TRBV6-6	TRBJ2-7	ASSYPSHEQY
TRBV27	TRBJ2-3	ASSQLGARTDTQY
TRBV11-2	TRBJ2-3	ASSPDRGMGADTQY
TRBV10-3	TRBJ2-7	AISDETGTSAYEQY
TRBV4-1	TRBJ2-7	ASSQDFRSPEQY
TRBV4-1	.	ASSQASPPVYEQY
TRBV4-1	TRBJ2-4	ASSDGGNIQY
TRBV19	TRBJ2-2	ASRWSANTGELF
TRBV7-9	TRBJ2-1	ASTGGDNEQF
TRBV27	TRBJ1-1	ASSLGSQNTEAF
TRBV11-2	TRBJ2-7	ASSPVVQGEQY
TRBV27	TRBJ2-7	ASSPMSPYEQY
TRBV21-1	TRBJ1-5	ASSKVKGEGPNQPQH
TRBV5-1	TRBJ2-7	ASSWGQGARGVEQY